This T cell receptor beta chain was sequenced during a study of control samples from healthy donors and cancer patients. Trimming at V came to 6 bases and at J to 5 bases, leaving 3 bases not matched to a gene. The germline V gene encodes CDR1 MNHEY and CDR2 SVGAGI. The CDR3 is 12 amino acids. Generated by immunoSEQ multiplex PCR, the TCRdb table keeps only in-frame clones and is missing some. This table holds 70,000 to 80,000 clones, about 90% found once. Sample: PBMCs. The chain links TRBV6-5 to TRBJ2-5; TRBD1 agrees at 7 bases. The receptor's source is a woman between 55 and 75 years old with head and neck cancer. The CDR3 here is CASRTGMETQYF. In DNA form, the CDR3 reads TGTGCCAGCAGGACAGGGATGGAGACCCAGTACTTC.